This TCR beta chain was sequenced in a study of early T cells in non-severe SARS-CoV-2 infection. This CDR3 region has 14 residues. The germline V gene encodes CDR1 SGHRS and CDR2 YFSETQ. Between the trimmed V and J ends, which lost 5 bases and 0 bases, there was a span of 11 bases. Unique molecular identifiers were added to individual cDNA molecules. TCRdb reprocessed the 5' RACE reads via MiXCR and lists one record per CDR3 protein. The data contain around 56,000 distinct CDR3 sequences, around 14% of them singletons. The rearrangement uses TRBV5-1 and TRBJ1-2, with D uncertain. This TCR was recovered from an adult who was a healthcare worker with PCR-confirmed SARS-CoV-2 infection or an uninfected control (not recorded which). The source material was whole blood, sampled at baseline. CDR3 nucleotides: TGCGCCAGCAGAGGGTCCGAAGCTAACTATGGCTACACCTTC. The encoded protein is CASRGSEANYGYTF.